These 31 T cell receptor beta chains originate from one sample sequenced in a study of shared clonotypes between healthy human individuals. Here immunoSEQ multiplex PCR was the method, and the copy in TCRdb shows in-frame clones only, minus some. This table holds some 1,400,000 clones, over 95% found once. Sequencing was done on a sample of naive CD4+ T cells sorted from blood. As for subset: CD45RA+ positively selected. The source is a man younger than 45 in good health.

The genes are TRBV9 and TRBJ2-1, with 11 bases lining up with TRBD2. CDR1 and CDR2 from the germline V gene are SGDLS and YYNGEE. The trim removed 4 bases at V and 5 bases at J, leaving 8 bases unmatched. The CDR3 runs to 16 residues. CDR3 DNA: TGTGCCAGCAGCCCGAGACTAGCGGGATCGCACAATGAGCAGTTCTTC. Its protein is CASSPRLAGSHNEQFF.

This sequence joins TRBV28 and TRBJ2-1, with TRBD2 matching over 13 bases. Germline assignment: CDR1 MDHEN and CDR2 SYDVKM. The trim removed 4 bases at V and 7 bases at J, leaving 10 bases unmatched. The CDR3 extends over 17 amino acids. The chain's CDR3 is CASSSYTSGRAVNEQFF. The CDR3 DNA reads as TGTGCCAGCAGTTCATACACTAGCGGGAGGGCCGTTAATGAGCAGTTCTTC.

This clone was detected once. The rearrangement uses TRBV11-2 and TRBJ1-1, with D uncertain. V was pared by 5 bases and J by 2 bases, with 21 bases between. CDR1 SGHAT and CDR2 FQNNGV come from the germline V gene. This CDR3 contains 17 residues. The CDR3 DNA reads as TGTGCCAGCAGCCCCAGTCCTGACTGGCGGGCTAACACTGAAGCTTTCTTT. This gives the protein CASSPSPDWRANTEAFF.

The genes are TRBV5-6 and TRBJ2-3; D is undetermined. The CDR3 length is 19 residues. Trimming removed 0 bases at V and 0 bases at J, with 20 bases between. The germline gives CDR1 SGHDT, CDR2 YYEEEE. The CDR3 loop reads CASSLVISRRSTSTDTQYF. The CDR3 DNA follows: TGTGCCAGCAGCTTGGTCATATCGAGACGCAGCACTAGCACAGATACGCAGTATTTT. The full variable domain, completed using reference TRBV5-6 and TRBJ2-3, is DAGVTQSPTHLIKTRGQQVTLRCSPKSGHDTVSWYQQALGQGPQFIFQYYEEEERQRGNFPDRFSGHQFPNYSSELNVNALLLGDSALYLCASSLVISRRSTSTDTQYFGPGTRLTVL.

The V gene is TRBV6-6, the J gene TRBJ2-1, with a weak D call TRBD2 (5 bases). The V gene's germline CDR1 is MNHNY and CDR2 SVGAGI (reference sequence). V lost 6 bases and J lost 10, with 10 bases in between. CDR3 length: 11 amino acids. In nucleotides, the CDR3 is TGTGCCAGCAGGCGGTCGGGGGAGCAGTTCTTC. This sequence encodes CASRRSGEQFF.

The V and J genes are TRBV18 and TRBJ1-2, with D unresolved. The CDR3 covers 15 residues. V gave up 2 bases and J gave up 3 bases, with 13 bases separating them. The V gene's germline CDR1 is KGHSH and CDR2 LQKENI. The chain's CDR3 is CASSPVGVFDYGYTF. CDR3 DNA: TGTGCCAGCTCACCAGTTGGGGTTTTCGACTATGGCTACACCTTC.

The chain links TRBV5-8 to TRBJ2-1; 8 nucleotides line up with TRBD2. The germline V gene has CDR1 SGHTS and CDR2 YDEGEE. V shed 2 bases and J 1 base; nucleotides not matched to a gene: 5. The CDR3 length is 16 residues. The DNA of the CDR3 is TGTGCCAGCAGCTTTTTCGGCGGGAGGTCCTACAATGAGCAGTTCTTC. Protein sequence: CASSFFGGRSYNEQFF.

Note on this clone: Other DNA variants within this sample encode the same CDR3. The genes are TRBV7-2 and TRBJ2-7; 8 nucleotides match TRBD1. Unmatched junction bases numbered 4, after V lost 1 base and J lost 2 bases. The CDR3 length is 15 residues. Germline V gives CDR1 SGHTA, CDR2 FQGNSA. CDR3 nucleotide sequence: TGTGCCAGCAGCTTAGGCGGGACAGGAGCCTACGAGCAGTACTTC. Residues: CASSLGGTGAYEQYF.

The rearrangement uses TRBV7-6 and TRBJ1-2; D not certain. V lost 5 bases and J lost 4, with 14 bases in between. The CDR3 is 14 amino acids. Germline values: CDR1 SGHVS, CDR2 FNYEAQ. CDR3 sequence: CASSPQAGGYGYTF. The CDR3 DNA sequence: TGTGCCAGCAGCCCCCAGGCAGGAGGCTATGGCTACACCTTC.

The chain has TRBV19 and TRBJ2-1; 9 positions agree with TRBD2. V was pared by 5 bases and J by 14 bases, with 7 bases of the junction left unmatched. This CDR3 has 12 residues. In germline, CDR1 is LNHDA, CDR2 SQIVND (reference sequence). CDR3 DNA: TGTGCCAGTAGTCGGCGGGAGGGCCGGAAGTTCTTC. This sequence encodes CASSRREGRKFF.

The chain couples TRBV5-5 to TRBJ1-4; D unresolved. CDR3 length equals 14 residues. Germline V gene lookup returns CDR1 SGHKS and CDR2 YYEKEE (reference sequence). The V gene lost 3 bases and the J gene lost 4 bases, with 10 bases spanning the gap. The CDR3 region is CASSWWQNNEKLFF. The CDR3 bases are TGTGCCAGCAGCTGGTGGCAGAATAATGAAAAACTGTTTTTT.

The J gene is TRBJ2-7, the V gene TRBV27; TRBD1 agrees at 7 bases. The ends lost 5 bases at V and 2 bases at J; junction bases unmatched: 9. This CDR3 is built from 15 residues. CDR1 is MNHEY, CDR2 SMNVEV, per germline (reference sequence). The CDR3 nucleotides read TGTGCCAGCAGTCTCTTAGGGGGCAGCCCCTACGAGCAGTACTTC. This codes for CASSLLGGSPYEQYF.

The chain links TRBV5-8 to TRBJ1-4; D not certain. Germline CDR1 is SGHTS and CDR2 is YDEGEE. V gave up 0 bases and J gave up 8 bases, with 11 bases separating them. The CDR3 totals 14 residues. The CDR3 protein is CASSLDSASEKLFF. The CDR3 region has the DNA TGTGCCAGCAGCTTGGACTCGGCTAGCGAAAAACTGTTTTTT.

The chain links TRBV11-2 to TRBJ2-7; 7 bases agree with TRBD1. Trimming at V came to 5 bases and at J to 5 bases, leaving 12 bases not matched to a gene. This CDR3 comprises 15 residues. Germline V gene data show CDR1 as SGHAT and CDR2 as FQNNGV. CDR3 DNA sequence: TGTGCCAGCAGCAAAACCCCGGACAGGTCCCACGAGCAGTACTTC. Its protein product is CASSKTPDRSHEQYF.

This clone was seen once. The V and J genes are TRBV6-5 and TRBJ2-1; unclear D gene. CDR1 and CDR2 from the germline V gene are MNHEY and SVGAGI. The V end lost 4 bases, the J end lost 2 bases, and 15 bases lay between the germline ends. CDR3 length: 16 residues. The CDR3, as DNA: TGTGCCAGCAGTTCCCCGGAGAGGCAGACCTACAATGAGCAGTTCTTC. Protein sequence: CASSSPERQTYNEQFF.

This chain links TRBV14 with TRBJ1-1, with D perhaps matching TRBD1 (5 bases). Germline V gene data show CDR1 as SGHDN and CDR2 as FVKESK. Trimming took off 0 bases at V and 8 bases at J, with 13 bases between the two ends. The CDR3 sequence is 14 residues long. CDR3 in amino acids: CASSQEPVGREAFF. The CDR3 DNA follows: TGTGCCAGCAGCCAAGAACCAGTGGGACGGGAAGCTTTCTTT.

This clone was counted once. This chain uses TRBV18 with TRBJ2-7, with D possibly TRBD1 on 6 matching bases. The length of the CDR3 is 16 residues. CDR1 and CDR2 (germline): KGHSH, LQKENI. The ends were cut back, 3 bases at V and 1 base at J, with 16 bases in the middle. CDR3 DNA: TGTGCCAGCTCACCCGCCAGGGGCAGGCAGTCCTACGAGCAGTACTTC. Amino acid sequence: CASSPARGRQSYEQYF.

This chain connects TRBV11-2 to TRBJ1-2, with 7 bases identical to TRBD1. Losses at the gene ends were 1 base for V and 5 bases for J; bases not matched to a gene: 7. CDR3 length: 15 amino acids. Germline V gene data show CDR1 as SGHAT and CDR2 as FQNNGV. The CDR3 DNA follows: TGTGCCAGCAGCTTAGCCGACAGGGATGGTTATGGCTACACCTTC. It translates to CASSLADRDGYGYTF.

This rearrangement joins TRBV10-3 to TRBJ1-5; 8 nucleotides agree with TRBD1. CDR3 size: 17 residues. From germline, CDR1 is ENHRY and CDR2 SYGVKD. The junction had 19 bases not matched to a gene; V was cut back by 6 bases and J by 9 bases. The CDR3 reads CAIRRKDREGGSRPQHF. The CDR3, as DNA: TGTGCCATCAGAAGGAAGGACAGGGAGGGGGGGAGTCGGCCCCAGCATTTT.

The chain joins TRBV2 to TRBJ2-7; D unclear. V was pared by 2 bases and J by 4 bases, with 6 bases between. This CDR3 region has 12 residues. Germline V gene data show CDR1 as SNHLY and CDR2 as FYNNEI. The CDR3 sequence: CASSEFGYEQYF. The CDR3 nucleotides read TGTGCCAGCAGTGAATTTGGATACGAGCAGTACTTC.

The rearrangement joins TRBV6-4 to TRBJ2-2; D gene ambiguous. The V and J ends lost 4 bases and 4 bases respectively, with 13 bases between them. The germline V gene encodes CDR1 MRHNA and CDR2 SNTAGT. CDR3 length: 15 residues. In DNA form, the CDR3 reads TGTGCCAGCAGTGGGGAAGCGCTGGGCACCGGGGAGCTGTTTTTT. As protein: CASSGEALGTGELFF.

This rearrangement joins TRBV7-2 to TRBJ2-3; 8 bases agree with TRBD2. Germline CDR1 SGHTA, CDR2 FQGNSA. The CDR3 consists of 16 residues. V shed 5 bases, J shed 0 bases, and the junction held 7 bases outside the gene matches. The DNA for the CDR3 is TGTGCCAGCAGCCGAGCTAGCGGGCCCAGCACAGATACGCAGTATTTT. Translated, it gives CASSRASGPSTDTQYF.

V gene TRBV4-3 combines with J gene TRBJ1-1; D not certain. The germline CDR1 and CDR2 sequences are LGHNA and YSLEER. The V and J ends lost 0 bases and 6 bases respectively, with 11 bases between them. This CDR3 region has 14 residues. The chain's CDR3 is CASSQDARRAEAFF. The CDR3 nucleotides read TGCGCCAGCAGCCAAGATGCCAGGCGGGCTGAAGCTTTCTTT.

This CDR3 is CASSFLPPDPETQYF. The CDR3 coding sequence is TGTGCCAGCAGCTTCTTACCTCCGGACCCAGAGACCCAGTACTTC. V gene TRBV7-9 combines with J gene TRBJ2-5; D call uncertain. The germline CDR1 and CDR2 sequences are SEHNR and FQNEAQ (reference sequence). This CDR3 region has 15 residues. The V gene lost 3 bases and the J gene lost 4 bases, with 15 bases spanning the gap.

The V and J genes are TRBV9 and TRBJ2-3; D is tentatively TRBD1 or TRBD2 (5 bases each). Germline CDR1 reads SGDLS; CDR2 reads YYNGEE. The V gene lost 1 base and the J gene lost 2 bases, with 11 bases spanning the gap. The length of the CDR3 is 15 residues. CDR3 amino acids: CASSVSGPITDTQYF. The CDR3 nucleotides read TGTGCCAGCAGCGTATCGGGGCCCATCACAGATACGCAGTATTTT.

CDR3 bases: TGCGCCAGCAGTCAACACGCTGGGGCCGTAGCTGGGGCCAACGTCCTGACTTTC. It translates to CASSQHAGAVAGANVLTF. V usage is TRBV23-1 and J usage is TRBJ2-6; D may be TRBD1 (5 bases). TRBV23-1 carries the ORF label, with uncertain function. There are 18 residues in the CDR3. Trimming left V 2 bases short and J 2 bases short, with 16 bases between.

The chain links TRBV7-2 to TRBJ2-7; 8 bases fit TRBD1. With 5 bases clipped from V and 7 bases from J, the junction kept 1 base outside the gene matches. CDR1 and CDR2 from the germline V gene are SGHTA and FQGNSA. The CDR3 covers 11 residues. Here the CDR3 reads CASSRQGEQYF. The CDR3 bases are TGTGCCAGCAGCAGACAGGGGGAGCAGTACTTC. The full variable domain, completed using reference TRBV7-2 and TRBJ2-7, is GAGVSQSPSNKVTEKGKDVELRCDPISGHTALYWYRQSLGQGLEFLIYFQGNSAPDKSGLPSDRFSAERTGGSVSTLTIQRTQQEDSAVYLCASSRQGEQYFGPGTRLTVT.

The rearrangement links TRBV5-1 to TRBJ2-3; TRBD2 matches at 14 bases. Trimming took 1 base from V and 6 from J; bases not matched to a gene: 10. The CDR3 has 18 residues. Looked up from germline, CDR1 is SGHRS and CDR2 is YFSETQ. The CDR3 DNA reads TGCGCCAGCAGCTTGAAGACCACGACTAGCGGGAGGGCCGATACGCAGTATTTT. It encodes CASSLKTTTSGRADTQYF.

The J gene is TRBJ1-1, the V gene TRBV4-1, with D hard to call. The V end lost 0 bases, the J end lost 0 bases, and 8 bases lay between the germline ends. Looked up from germline, CDR1 is MGHRA and CDR2 is YSYEKL. The CDR3 is 15 amino acids. This CDR3 is CASSQDNNMNTEAFF. Here the CDR3 DNA reads TGCGCCAGCAGCCAAGATAACAACATGAACACTGAAGCTTTCTTT.

This chain joins TRBV5-4 and TRBJ2-3, with 10 bases lining up with TRBD2. This CDR3 contains 15 residues. CDR1 and CDR2 (germline): SGHNT, YYREEE (reference sequence). The ends lost 4 bases at V and 2 bases at J; junction bases unmatched: 4. CDR3 amino acids: CASSRTSGTTDTQYF. As DNA, the CDR3 is TGTGCCAGCAGCCGGACTAGCGGAACCACAGATACGCAGTATTTT.

The rearrangement uses TRBV28 and TRBJ2-3; 11 bases are shared with TRBD1. CDR3 size: 16 residues. V shed 5 bases and J 2 bases; nucleotides not matched to a gene: 6. Germline V gene lookup returns CDR1 MDHEN and CDR2 SYDVKM. This CDR3 reads CASSLGTGGNTDTQYF. The DNA for the CDR3 is TGTGCCAGCAGTCTAGGGACAGGGGGTAACACAGATACGCAGTATTTT.